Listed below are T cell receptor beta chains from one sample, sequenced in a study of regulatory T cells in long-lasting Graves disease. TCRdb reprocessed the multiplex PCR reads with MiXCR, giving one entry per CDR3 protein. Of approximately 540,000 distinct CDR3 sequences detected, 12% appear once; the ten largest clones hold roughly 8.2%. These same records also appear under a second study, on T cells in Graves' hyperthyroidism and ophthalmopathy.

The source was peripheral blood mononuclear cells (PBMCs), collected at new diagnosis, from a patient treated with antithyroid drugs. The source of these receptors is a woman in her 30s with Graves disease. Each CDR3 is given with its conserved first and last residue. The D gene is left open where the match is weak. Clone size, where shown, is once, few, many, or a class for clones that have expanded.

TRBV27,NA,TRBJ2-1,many,CASSLLSSYNEQFF,TGTGCCAGCAGCTTGCTGAGCTCCTACAATGAGCAGTTCTTC
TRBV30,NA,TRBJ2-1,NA,CAWTRARILNEQFF,TGTGCCTGGACCCGGGCGAGGATTCTGAATGAGCAGTTCTTC
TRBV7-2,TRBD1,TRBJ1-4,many,CASSLGGGSEKLFF,TGTGCCAGCAGCTTAGGAGGGGGCAGTGAAAAACTGTTTTTT
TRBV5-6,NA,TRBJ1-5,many,CASSLYTGPQHF,TGTGCCAGCAGCTTGTACACGGGGCCCCAGCATTTT
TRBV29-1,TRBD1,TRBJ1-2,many,CSVGTGLDYGYTF,TGCAGCGTCGGGACAGGTCTCGACTATGGCTACACCTTC
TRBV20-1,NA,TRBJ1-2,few,CSASTGNYGYTF,TGCAGTGCTAGTACAGGGAACTATGGCTACACCTTC
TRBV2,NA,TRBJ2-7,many,CASSAMNYEQYF,TGTGCCAGCAGCGCAATGAACTACGAGCAGTACTTC
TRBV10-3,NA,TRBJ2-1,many,CAISETNSYNEQFF,TGTGCCATCAGTGAGACCAACTCCTACAATGAGCAGTTCTTC
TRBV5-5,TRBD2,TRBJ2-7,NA,CASSLWTSGDYEQYF,TGTGCCAGCAGCTTATGGACTAGCGGGGACTACGAGCAGTACTTC
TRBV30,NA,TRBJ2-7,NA,CAWSPTGVMQYF,TGTGCCTGGAGCCCGACGGGGGTCATGCAGTACTTC
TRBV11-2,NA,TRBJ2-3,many,CASSLSAGPSSTDTQYF,TGTGCCAGCAGCTTATCGGCAGGGCCTAGTAGCACAGATACGCAGTATTTT
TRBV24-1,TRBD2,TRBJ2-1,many,CATQTGGPYNEQFF,TGTGCCACCCAAACGGGAGGGCCCTACAATGAGCAGTTCTTC
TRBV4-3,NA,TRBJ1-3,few,CASSQDRGSSGNTIYF,TGCGCCAGCAGCCAAGATCGAGGGAGCTCTGGAAACACCATATATTTT
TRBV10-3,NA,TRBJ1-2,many,CAISESILNYGYTF,TGTGCCATCAGTGAGTCTATACTTAACTATGGCTACACCTTC
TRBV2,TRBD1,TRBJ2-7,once,CAILRDRAFDEQYF,TGTGCCATCCTGAGGGACAGGGCCTTCGACGAGCAGTACTTC
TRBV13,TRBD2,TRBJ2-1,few,CASSLVLAGYNEQFF,TGTGCCAGCAGCTTAGTACTAGCGGGGTACAATGAGCAGTTCTTC
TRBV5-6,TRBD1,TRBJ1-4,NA,CASSLLRAGGLRWVEEKLFF,TGTGCCAGCAGCTTGCTTCGCGCAGGGGGTTTGCGGTGGGTCGAGGAAAAACTGTTTTTT
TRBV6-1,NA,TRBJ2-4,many,CASSDTSENIQYF,TGTGCCAGCAGTGATACTTCGGAAAACATTCAGTACTTC
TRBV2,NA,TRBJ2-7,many,CASNSVEQYF,TGTGCCAGCAATTCCGTCGAGCAGTACTTC
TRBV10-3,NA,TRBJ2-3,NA,CAISESLSTDTQYF,TGTGCCATCAGTGAGTCTTTGTCTACAGATACGCAGTATTTT
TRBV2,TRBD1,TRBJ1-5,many,CASSPTGGAYSNQPQHF,TGTGCCAGCAGTCCAACAGGGGGAGCTTATAGCAATCAGCCCCAGCATTTT
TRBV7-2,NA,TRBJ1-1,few,CASSLELVHLNTEAFF,TGTGCCAGCAGCTTAGAATTAGTACATTTGAACACTGAAGCTTTCTTT
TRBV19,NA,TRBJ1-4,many,CASSIFGATNEKLFF,TGTGCCAGTAGTATATTTGGTGCTACTAATGAAAAACTGTTTTTT
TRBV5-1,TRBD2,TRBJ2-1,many,CASSLTGGNEQFF,TGCGCCAGCAGCTTGACGGGGGGCAATGAGCAGTTCTTC
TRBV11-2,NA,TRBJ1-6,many,CASSSQGGGNSPLHF,TGTGCCAGCAGCTCGCAAGGGGGGGGTAATTCACCCCTCCACTTT
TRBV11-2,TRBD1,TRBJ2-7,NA,CASSLRDRGLREQYF,TGTGCCAGCAGCTTAAGGGACAGGGGTTTACGGGAGCAGTACTTC
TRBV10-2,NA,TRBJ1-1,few,CASSEGFTTSNTEAFF,TGCGCCAGCAGTGAAGGGTTCACGACATCGAACACTGAAGCTTTCTTT
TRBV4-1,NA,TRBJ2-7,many,CASSQVRVGTGEQYF,TGCGCCAGCAGCCAAGTCCGAGTAGGGACCGGCGAGCAGTACTTC
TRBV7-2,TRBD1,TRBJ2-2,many,CASSTRTGRYTGELFF,TGTGCCAGCAGCACGCGGACAGGGCGTTACACCGGGGAGCTGTTTTTT
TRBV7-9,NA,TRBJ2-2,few,CASSFGPNTGELFF,TGTGCCAGCAGCTTCGGGCCGAACACCGGGGAGCTGTTTTTT
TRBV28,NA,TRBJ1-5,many,CASSRKTGLRNQPQHF,TGTGCCAGCAGCAGAAAAACAGGGTTGCGAAATCAGCCCCAGCATTTT